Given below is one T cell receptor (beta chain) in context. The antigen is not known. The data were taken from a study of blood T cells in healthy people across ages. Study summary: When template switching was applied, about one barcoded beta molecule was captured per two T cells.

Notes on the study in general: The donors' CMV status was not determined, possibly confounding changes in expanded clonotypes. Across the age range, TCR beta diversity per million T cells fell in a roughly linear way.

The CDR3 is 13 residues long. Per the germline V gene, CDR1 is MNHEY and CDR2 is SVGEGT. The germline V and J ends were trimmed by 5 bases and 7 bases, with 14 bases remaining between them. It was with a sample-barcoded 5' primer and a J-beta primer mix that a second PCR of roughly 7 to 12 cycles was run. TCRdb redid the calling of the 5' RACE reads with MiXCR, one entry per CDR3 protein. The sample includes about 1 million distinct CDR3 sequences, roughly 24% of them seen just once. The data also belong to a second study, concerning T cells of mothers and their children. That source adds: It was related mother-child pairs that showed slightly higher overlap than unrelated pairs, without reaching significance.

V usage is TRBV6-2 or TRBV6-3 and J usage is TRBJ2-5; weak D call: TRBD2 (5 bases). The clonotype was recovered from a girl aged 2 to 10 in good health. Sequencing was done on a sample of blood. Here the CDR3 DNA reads TGTGCCAGCAGTCCAGCGGCCTCTTGGACCCAGTACTTC. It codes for CASSPAASWTQYF.